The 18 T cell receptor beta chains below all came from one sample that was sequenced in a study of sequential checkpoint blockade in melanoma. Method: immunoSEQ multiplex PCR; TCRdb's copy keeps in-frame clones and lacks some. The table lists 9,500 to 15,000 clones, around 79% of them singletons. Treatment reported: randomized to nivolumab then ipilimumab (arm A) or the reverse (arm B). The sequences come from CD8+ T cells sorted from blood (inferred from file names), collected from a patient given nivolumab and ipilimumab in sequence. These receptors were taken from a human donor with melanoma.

The CDR3 region is CAISESGQGYEQYF. The DNA for the CDR3 is TGTGCCATCAGTGAGTCGGGACAGGGCTACGAGCAGTACTTC. J is TRBJ2-7 and V is TRBV10-3; 9 nucleotides align to TRBD1. The CDR3 extends over 14 amino acids. With 0 bases clipped from V and 3 bases from J, the junction kept 0 bases outside the gene matches. Germline-derived CDR1 and CDR2 are ENHRY and SYGVKD.

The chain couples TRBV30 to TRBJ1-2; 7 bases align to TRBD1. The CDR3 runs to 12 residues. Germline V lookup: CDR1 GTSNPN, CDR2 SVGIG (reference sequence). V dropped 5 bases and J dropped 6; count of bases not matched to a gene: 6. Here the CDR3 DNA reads TGTGCCTGGGACGGGACAGAGCATGGCTACACCTTC. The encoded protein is CAWDGTEHGYTF.

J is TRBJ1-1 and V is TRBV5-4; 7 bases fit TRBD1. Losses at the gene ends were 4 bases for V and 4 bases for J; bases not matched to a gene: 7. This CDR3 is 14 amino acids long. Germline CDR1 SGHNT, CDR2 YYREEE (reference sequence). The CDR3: CASSAYRGPTEAFF. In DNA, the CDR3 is TGTGCCAGCAGCGCATACAGGGGACCCACTGAAGCTTTCTTT.

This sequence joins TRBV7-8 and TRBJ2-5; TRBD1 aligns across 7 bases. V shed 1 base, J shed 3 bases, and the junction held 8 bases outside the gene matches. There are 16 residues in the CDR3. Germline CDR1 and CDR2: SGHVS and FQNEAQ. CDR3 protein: CASSLVSITGEETQYF. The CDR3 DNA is TGTGCCAGCAGCTTAGTATCGATCACAGGGGAAGAGACCCAGTACTTC. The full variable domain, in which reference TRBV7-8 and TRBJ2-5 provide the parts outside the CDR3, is GAGVSQSPRYKVAKRGQDVALRCDPISGHVSLFWYQQALGQGPEFLTYFQNEAQLDKSGLPSDRFFAERPEGSVSTLKIQRTQQEDSAVYLCASSLVSITGEETQYFGPGTRLLVL.

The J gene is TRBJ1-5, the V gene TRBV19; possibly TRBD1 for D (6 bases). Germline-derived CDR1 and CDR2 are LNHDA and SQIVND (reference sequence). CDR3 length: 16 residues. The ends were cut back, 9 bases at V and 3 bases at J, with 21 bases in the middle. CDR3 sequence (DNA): TGTGCCAGCTCCTACTGGGGGCCTCTACTCAATCAGCCCCAGCATTTT. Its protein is CASSYWGPLLNQPQHF.

This chain's CDR3 is CASSQDSPSSYNEQFF. CDR3 DNA sequence: TGCGCCAGCAGCCAAGACTCACCCAGCTCCTACAATGAGCAGTTCTTC. This chain links TRBV4-1 with TRBJ2-1; D unclear. V shed 0 bases and J shed 0 bases, with 9 bases lying between them. CDR3 length: 16 amino acids. Germline CDR1 is MGHRA and CDR2 is YSYEKL.

CDR3 residues: CASSLGLDEQYF. CDR3 nucleotides: TGTGCCAGCAGCTTGGGGCTCGACGAGCAGTACTTC. This chain links TRBV5-4 with TRBJ2-7, with D hard to call. CDR3 length: 12 amino acids. Germline CDR1 reads SGHNT; CDR2 reads YYREEE (reference sequence). The V gene lost 0 bases and the J gene lost 5 bases, with 6 bases spanning the gap.

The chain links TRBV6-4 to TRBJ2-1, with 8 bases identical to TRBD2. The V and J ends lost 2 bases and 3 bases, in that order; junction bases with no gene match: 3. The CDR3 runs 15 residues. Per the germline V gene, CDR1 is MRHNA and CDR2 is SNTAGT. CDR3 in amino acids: CASSDGSGVYNEQFF. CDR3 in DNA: TGTGCCAGCAGTGACGGTAGCGGGGTCTACAATGAGCAGTTCTTC.

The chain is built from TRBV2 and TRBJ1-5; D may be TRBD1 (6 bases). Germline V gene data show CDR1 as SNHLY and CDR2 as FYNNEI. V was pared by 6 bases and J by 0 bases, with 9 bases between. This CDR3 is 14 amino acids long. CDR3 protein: CASRGTFSNQPQHF. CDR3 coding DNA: TGTGCCAGCAGAGGGACATTTAGCAATCAGCCCCAGCATTTT.

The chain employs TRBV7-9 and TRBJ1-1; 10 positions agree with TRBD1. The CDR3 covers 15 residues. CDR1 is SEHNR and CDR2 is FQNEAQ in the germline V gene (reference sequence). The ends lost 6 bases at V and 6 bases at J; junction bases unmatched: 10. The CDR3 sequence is CASSPLGQGTAEAFF. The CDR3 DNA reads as TGTGCCAGCAGTCCTTTGGGACAGGGGACCGCTGAAGCTTTCTTT.

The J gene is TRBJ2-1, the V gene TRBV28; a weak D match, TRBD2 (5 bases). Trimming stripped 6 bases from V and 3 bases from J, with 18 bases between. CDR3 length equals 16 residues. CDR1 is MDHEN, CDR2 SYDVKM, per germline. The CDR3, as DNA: TGTGCCAGCAGGACTAATGGGGAGCTTCACTACAATGAGCAGTTCTTC. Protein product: CASRTNGELHYNEQFF.

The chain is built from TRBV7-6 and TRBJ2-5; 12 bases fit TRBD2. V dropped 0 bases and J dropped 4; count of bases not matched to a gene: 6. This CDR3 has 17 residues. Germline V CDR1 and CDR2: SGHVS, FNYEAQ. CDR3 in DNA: TGTGCCAGCAGCTTAGCTTCTAGCGGGAGGGCGGTAGAGACCCAGTACTTC. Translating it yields CASSLASSGRAVETQYF.

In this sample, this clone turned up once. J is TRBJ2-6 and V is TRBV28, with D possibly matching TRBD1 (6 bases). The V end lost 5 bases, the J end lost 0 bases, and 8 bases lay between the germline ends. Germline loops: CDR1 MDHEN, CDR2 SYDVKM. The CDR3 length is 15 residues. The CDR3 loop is CASSDRSSGANVLTF. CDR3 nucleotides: TGTGCCAGCAGTGACAGGAGCTCTGGGGCCAACGTCCTGACTTTC.

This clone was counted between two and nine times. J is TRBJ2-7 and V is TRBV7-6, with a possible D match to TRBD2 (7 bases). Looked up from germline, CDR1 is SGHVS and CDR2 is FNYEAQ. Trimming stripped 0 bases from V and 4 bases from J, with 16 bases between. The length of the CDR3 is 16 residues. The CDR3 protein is CASSLAGGAIQYEQYF. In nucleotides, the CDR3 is TGTGCCAGCAGCTTAGCGGGGGGGGCGATCCAGTACGAGCAGTACTTC.

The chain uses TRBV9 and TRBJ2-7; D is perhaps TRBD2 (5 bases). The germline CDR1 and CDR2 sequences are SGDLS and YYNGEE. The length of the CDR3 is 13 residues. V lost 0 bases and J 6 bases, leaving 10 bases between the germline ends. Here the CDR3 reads CASSVASGVEQYF. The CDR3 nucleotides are TGTGCCAGCAGCGTAGCTTCCGGGGTCGAGCAGTACTTC.

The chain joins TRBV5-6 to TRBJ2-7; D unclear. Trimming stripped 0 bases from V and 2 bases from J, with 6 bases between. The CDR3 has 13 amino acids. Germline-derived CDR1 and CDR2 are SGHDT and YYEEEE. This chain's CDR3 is CASSLAAAYEQYF. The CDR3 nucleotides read TGTGCCAGCAGCTTGGCGGCGGCCTACGAGCAGTACTTC.

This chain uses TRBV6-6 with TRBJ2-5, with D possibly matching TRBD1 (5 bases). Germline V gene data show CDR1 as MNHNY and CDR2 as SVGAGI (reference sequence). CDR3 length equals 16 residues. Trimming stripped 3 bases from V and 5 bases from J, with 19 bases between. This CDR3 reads CASSYKGLRVEETQYF. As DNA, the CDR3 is TGTGCCAGCAGTTATAAGGGGCTTCGGGTCGAGGAGACCCAGTACTTC.

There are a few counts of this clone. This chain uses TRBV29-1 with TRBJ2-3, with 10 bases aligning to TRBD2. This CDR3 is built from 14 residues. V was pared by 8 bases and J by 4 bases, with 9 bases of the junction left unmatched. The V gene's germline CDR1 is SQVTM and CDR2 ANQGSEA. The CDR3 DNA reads TGCAGCCCAAAACTAGCGGGGCCGCCAGATACGCAGTATTTT. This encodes CSPKLAGPPDTQYF.